The table lists the clone carrying this T cell receptor (beta chain) with many counts. This entry comes from a study of T cells in Graves' hyperthyroidism and ophthalmopathy. The investigators amplified TCR beta CDR3 regions from RNA transcripts. The study used the HTBI primer set for a first-round RT-PCR of the TCR CDR3. TCRdb used MiXCR to reprocess the multiplex PCR reads, holding one entry per CDR3 protein. The sample has approximately 330,000 distinct CDR3 sequences, about 20% seen once. Looked up from germline, CDR1 is SGHVS and CDR2 is FQNEAQ. Trimming took 2 bases from V and 6 from J, leaving 12 bases between them. The CDR3 runs to 14 residues.

Sequencing input: blood. This clonotype was sampled from a woman between 50 and 59 years old with Graves' hyperthyroidism. This chain joins TRBV7-8 and TRBJ2-3, with a weak D call TRBD1 (7 bases). CDR3 protein: CASSLIRGRDTQYF. CDR3 DNA: TGTGCCAGCAGCTTAATCAGGGGGAGGGATACGCAGTATTTT. Full variable domain (rest looked up from reference TRBV7-8 and TRBJ2-3): GAGVSQSPRYKVAKRGQDVALRCDPISGHVSLFWYQQALGQGPEFLTYFQNEAQLDKSGLPSDRFFAERPEGSVSTLKIQRTQQEDSAVYLCASSLIRGRDTQYFGPGTRLTVL.